The rows below give T cell receptor beta chains drawn from one sample of a study of cytomegalovirus exposure and HLA in healthy donors. Libraries were prepared by immunoSEQ multiplex PCR; TCRdb keeps only in-frame clonotypes and omits some of them. The sample has roughly 180,000 clones; over 70% are singletons. The specimen was PBMCs. These receptors all stem from a woman aged 18 to 35 in good health and CMV-seropositive. Each CDR3 is given with its conserved first and last residue. A D gene is named only where the DNA matches it firmly. Rows give clone size only sometimes, using once, few, many, or a class for an expanded clone.

clone size: .; V gene: TRBV4-3; J gene: TRBJ1-1; D gene: .; CDR3 protein: CASSQDRADTEAFF; CDR3 DNA: TGCGCCAGCAGCCAAGACAGGGCTGACACTGAAGCTTTCTTT
clone size: .; V gene: TRBV4-2; J gene: TRBJ2-3; D gene: .; CDR3 protein: CASSSQTSTDTQYF; CDR3 DNA: TGTGCCAGCAGCTCCCAGACTAGCACAGATACGCAGTATTTT
clone size: .; V gene: TRBV6-5; J gene: TRBJ2-3; D gene: TRBD2; CDR3 protein: CASRVLASPTDTQYF; CDR3 DNA: TGTGCCAGCAGAGTACTAGCGTCCCCCACAGATACGCAGTATTTT
clone size: .; V gene: TRBV30; J gene: TRBJ2-2; D gene: TRBD2; CDR3 protein: CACLGAGGQNTGELFF; CDR3 DNA: TGTGCCTGCCTCGGGGCGGGGGGGCAAAACACCGGGGAGCTGTTTTTT
clone size: .; V gene: TRBV13; J gene: TRBJ2-5; D gene: .; CDR3 protein: CASSLPGSETQYF; CDR3 DNA: TGTGCCAGCAGCTTACCGGGTTCGGAGACCCAGTACTTC
clone size: .; V gene: TRBV29-1; J gene: TRBJ2-3; D gene: TRBD1; CDR3 protein: CSVEKGQGPQYF; CDR3 DNA: TGCAGCGTTGAAAAGGGACAGGGGCCGCAGTATTTT
clone size: .; V gene: TRBV5-1; J gene: TRBJ2-7; D gene: TRBD2; CDR3 protein: CASSQGLAGEAEQYF; CDR3 DNA: TGCGCCAGCTCCCAGGGACTAGCGGGGGAGGCTGAGCAGTACTTC
clone size: .; V gene: TRBV29-1; J gene: TRBJ1-2; D gene: .; CDR3 protein: CSVDLRGHGYTF; CDR3 DNA: TGCAGCGTTGACCTAAGAGGCCATGGCTACACCTTC
clone size: .; V gene: TRBV10-1; J gene: TRBJ2-7; D gene: .; CDR3 protein: CASSQDYEQYF; CDR3 DNA: TGCGCCAGCAGTCAGGACTACGAGCAGTACTTC
clone size: .; V gene: TRBV15; J gene: TRBJ2-4; D gene: TRBD2; CDR3 protein: CATSRGGNIQYF; CDR3 DNA: TGTGCCACCTCCCGCGGGGGAAACATTCAGTACTTC
clone size: .; V gene: TRBV7-9; J gene: TRBJ1-2; D gene: TRBD1; CDR3 protein: CASSPPDRDYGYTF; CDR3 DNA: TGTGCCAGCAGCCCCCCGGACAGGGACTATGGCTACACCTTC
clone size: .; V gene: TRBV4-1; J gene: TRBJ1-4; D gene: TRBD1; CDR3 protein: CASSRGPGQVNEKLFF; CDR3 DNA: TGCGCCAGCAGCCGTGGCCCGGGACAGGTTAATGAAAAACTGTTTTTT
clone size: once; V gene: TRBV5-4; J gene: TRBJ2-2; D gene: .; CDR3 protein: CASSSGGHTGELFF; CDR3 DNA: TGTGCCAGCAGCTCCGGGGGGCACACCGGGGAGCTGTTTTTT
clone size: .; V gene: TRBV5-5; J gene: TRBJ2-7; D gene: TRBD1; CDR3 protein: CASSLAGGSYEQYF; CDR3 DNA: TGTGCCAGCAGCTTGGCAGGGGGTAGCTACGAGCAGTACTTC
clone size: .; V gene: TRBV28; J gene: TRBJ1-6; D gene: .; CDR3 protein: CASNLDNFEPLHF; CDR3 DNA: TGTGCCAGCAACCTGGACAATTTTGAACCCCTCCACTTT
clone size: .; V gene: TRBV4-3; J gene: TRBJ1-2; D gene: .; CDR3 protein: CASSQVQGASNGYTF; CDR3 DNA: TGCGCCAGCAGCCAAGTTCAAGGGGCGTCGAATGGCTACACCTTC
clone size: .; V gene: TRBV27; J gene: TRBJ1-5; D gene: .; CDR3 protein: CASSLQGSNQPQHF; CDR3 DNA: TGTGCCAGCAGTTTGCAGGGCAGCAATCAGCCCCAGCATTTT
clone size: .; V gene: TRBV5-4; J gene: TRBJ1-1; D gene: .; CDR3 protein: CASSLTGLLDTEAFF; CDR3 DNA: TGTGCCAGCAGCTTGACAGGCCTCCTCGACACTGAAGCTTTCTTT
clone size: few; V gene: TRBV10-3; J gene: TRBJ2-1; D gene: .; CDR3 protein: CAISQAESSYNEQFF; CDR3 DNA: TGTGCCATCAGTCAGGCAGAGAGCTCCTACAATGAGCAGTTCTTC
clone size: .; V gene: TRBV6-6; J gene: TRBJ2-5; D gene: .; CDR3 protein: CASSYSEQETQYF; CDR3 DNA: TGTGCCAGCAGTTACTCGGAGCAAGAGACCCAGTACTTC
clone size: .; V gene: TRBV7-2; J gene: TRBJ1-2; D gene: TRBD1; CDR3 protein: CASSLNRGVELGGYTF; CDR3 DNA: TGTGCCAGCAGCTTAAACAGGGGCGTTGAATTGGGCGGCTACACCTTC
clone size: .; V gene: TRBV15; J gene: TRBJ2-1; D gene: .; CDR3 protein: CATSSGPDLYYNEQFF; CDR3 DNA: TGTGCCACCAGCAGTGGACCGGACTTATACTACAATGAGCAGTTCTTC
clone size: .; V gene: TRBV19; J gene: TRBJ2-3; D gene: .; CDR3 protein: CASSVGGGGRDTQYF; CDR3 DNA: TGTGCCAGTAGTGTTGGAGGAGGGGGCAGAGATACGCAGTATTTT
clone size: once; V gene: TRBV5-1; J gene: TRBJ2-3; D gene: .; CDR3 protein: CASSLARLEDTQYF; CDR3 DNA: TGCGCCAGCAGCTTGGCCCGACTAGAGGATACGCAGTATTTT
clone size: .; V gene: TRBV5-1; J gene: TRBJ2-1; D gene: TRBD2; CDR3 protein: CASSEAPAGQSSYNEQFF; CDR3 DNA: TGCGCCAGCAGCGAGGCCCCAGCGGGGCAGAGCTCCTACAATGAGCAGTTCTTC
clone size: .; V gene: TRBV7-3; J gene: TRBJ2-5; D gene: TRBD2; CDR3 protein: CASSKRPLGGETQYF; CDR3 DNA: TGTGCCAGCAGCAAAAGGCCCTTGGGAGGGGAGACCCAGTACTTC
clone size: .; V gene: TRBV18; J gene: TRBJ1-1; D gene: TRBD1; CDR3 protein: CASSPQGALTAFF; CDR3 DNA: TGTGCCAGCTCACCACAGGGGGCCCTGACAGCTTTCTTT
clone size: .; V gene: TRBV5-1; J gene: TRBJ2-3; D gene: .; CDR3 protein: CASSSLGGTDTQYF; CDR3 DNA: TGCGCCAGCAGCTCTTTAGGGGGCACAGATACGCAGTATTTT
clone size: .; V gene: TRBV6-1; J gene: TRBJ1-1; D gene: .; CDR3 protein: CASSWDFRPTEAFF; CDR3 DNA: TGTGCCAGCAGTTGGGACTTCAGGCCAACTGAAGCTTTCTTT
clone size: .; V gene: TRBV19; J gene: TRBJ2-1; D gene: TRBD1; CDR3 protein: CASIPDRGNEQFF; CDR3 DNA: TGTGCCAGTATCCCGGACAGGGGAAATGAGCAGTTCTTC
clone size: .; V gene: TRBV7-8; J gene: TRBJ2-5; D gene: .; CDR3 protein: CASSRLRGARQETQYF; CDR3 DNA: TGTGCCAGCAGCCGCCTCCGGGGAGCCAGACAAGAGACCCAGTACTTC
clone size: .; V gene: TRBV29-1; J gene: TRBJ1-1; D gene: TRBD1; CDR3 protein: CSVTRQGRAFF; CDR3 DNA: TGCAGCGTTACAAGACAGGGGAGAGCTTTCTTT
clone size: .; V gene: TRBV11-3; J gene: TRBJ2-5; D gene: .; CDR3 protein: CASSLPSGLNIQETQYF; CDR3 DNA: TGTGCCAGCAGTTTACCCTCTGGGCTGAATATACAAGAGACCCAGTACTTC
clone size: few; V gene: TRBV5-1; J gene: TRBJ1-1; D gene: TRBD1; CDR3 protein: CASSDDRENTEAFF; CDR3 DNA: TGCGCCAGCAGCGACGACAGGGAGAACACTGAAGCTTTCTTT
clone size: .; V gene: TRBV5-6; J gene: TRBJ1-4; D gene: .; CDR3 protein: CASSWGHTPTNEKLFF; CDR3 DNA: TGTGCCAGCAGCTGGGGACACACACCAACTAATGAAAAACTGTTTTTT